This T cell receptor beta chain was recovered during a study of T cell changes during pregnancy in multiple sclerosis. The CDR3 loop spans 15 amino acids. The trim removed 4 bases at V and 5 bases at J, leaving 9 bases unmatched. Germline CDR1 reads GTSNPN; CDR2 reads SVGIG (reference sequence). Sequenced by immunoSEQ multiplex PCR; TCRdb stores in-frame clones only, minus some. The sample consists of around 39,000 clones, about 88% of them appearing once. This clonotype was obtained from a female donor with multiple sclerosis, enrolled in a pregnancy study. Sequences were derived from CD4+ T cells from peripheral blood mononuclear cells, sampled before pregnancy. J is TRBJ1-3 and V is TRBV30; 9 positions match TRBD1. The DNA for the CDR3 is TGTGCCTGGACCGTTCTGGGACAGGGCCGAAACACCATATATTTT. Protein product: CAWTVLGQGRNTIYF.